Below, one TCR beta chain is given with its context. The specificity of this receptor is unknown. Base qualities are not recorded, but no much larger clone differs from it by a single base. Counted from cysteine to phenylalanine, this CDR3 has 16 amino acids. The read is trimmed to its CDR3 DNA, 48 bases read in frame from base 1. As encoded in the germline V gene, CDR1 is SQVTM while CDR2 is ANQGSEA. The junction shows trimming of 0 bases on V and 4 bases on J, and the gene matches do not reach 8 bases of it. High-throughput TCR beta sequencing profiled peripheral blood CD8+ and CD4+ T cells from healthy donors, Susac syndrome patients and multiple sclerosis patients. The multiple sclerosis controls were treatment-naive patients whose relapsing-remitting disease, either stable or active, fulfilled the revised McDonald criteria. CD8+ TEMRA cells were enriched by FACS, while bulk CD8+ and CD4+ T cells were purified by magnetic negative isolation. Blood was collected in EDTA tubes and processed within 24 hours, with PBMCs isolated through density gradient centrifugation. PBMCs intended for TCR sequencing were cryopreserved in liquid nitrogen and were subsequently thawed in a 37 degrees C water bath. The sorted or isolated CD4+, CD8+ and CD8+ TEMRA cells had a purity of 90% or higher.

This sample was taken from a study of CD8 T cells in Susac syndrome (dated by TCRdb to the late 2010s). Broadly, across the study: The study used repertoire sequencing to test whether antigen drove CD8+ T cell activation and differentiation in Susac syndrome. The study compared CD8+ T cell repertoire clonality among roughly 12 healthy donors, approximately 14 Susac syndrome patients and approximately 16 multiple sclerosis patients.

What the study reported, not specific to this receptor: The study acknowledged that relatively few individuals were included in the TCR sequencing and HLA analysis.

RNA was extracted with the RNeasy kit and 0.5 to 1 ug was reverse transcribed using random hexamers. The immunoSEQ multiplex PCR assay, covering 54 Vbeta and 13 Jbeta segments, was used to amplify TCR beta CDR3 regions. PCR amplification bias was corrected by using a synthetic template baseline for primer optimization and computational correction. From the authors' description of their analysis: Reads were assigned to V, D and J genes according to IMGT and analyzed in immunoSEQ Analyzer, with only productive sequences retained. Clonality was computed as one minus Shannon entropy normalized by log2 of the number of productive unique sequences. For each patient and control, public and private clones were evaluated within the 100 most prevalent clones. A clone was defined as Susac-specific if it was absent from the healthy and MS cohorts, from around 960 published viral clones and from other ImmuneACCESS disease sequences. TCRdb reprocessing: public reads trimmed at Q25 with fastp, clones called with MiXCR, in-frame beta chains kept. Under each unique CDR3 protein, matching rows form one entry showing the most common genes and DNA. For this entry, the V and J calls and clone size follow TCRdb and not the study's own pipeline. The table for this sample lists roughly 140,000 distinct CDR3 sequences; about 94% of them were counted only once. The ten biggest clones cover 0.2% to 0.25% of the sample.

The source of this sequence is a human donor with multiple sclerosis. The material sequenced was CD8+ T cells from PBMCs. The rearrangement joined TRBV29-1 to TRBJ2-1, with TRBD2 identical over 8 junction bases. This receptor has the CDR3 CSVEDPRGGLYNEQFF. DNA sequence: TGCAGCGTTGAAGATCCACGGGGGGGCTTATACAATGAGCAGTTCTTC.